Listed here are 25 T cell receptor beta chains from one sample, sequenced in a study of blood T cell repertoires in COVID-19. This table comes from immunoSEQ multiplex PCR, and its TCRdb copy is limited to in-frame clones, with some not included. The sample consists of a few hundred thousand clones, 70% to 90% of them appearing once. The sample comprised peripheral blood. These receptors all stem from a woman between 35 and 50 years old with acute or convalescent COVID-19.

A few counts support this clone. The chain joins TRBV18 to TRBJ2-2; the D gene is possibly TRBD2 (5 bases). V lost 3 bases and J lost 3, with 11 bases in between. The CDR3 extends over 15 amino acids. CDR1 and CDR2 from the germline V gene are KGHSH and LQKENI. This chain's CDR3 is CASSPRVTYTGELFF. The DNA of the CDR3 is TGTGCCAGCTCACCGAGGGTTACCTACACCGGGGAGCTGTTTTTT.

V usage is TRBV6-5 and J usage is TRBJ1-2, with D possibly being TRBD1 (5 bases). CDR3 length: 15 residues. Trimming cost V 8 bases and J 2 bases, with 18 bases left between them. Germline CDR1 is MNHEY and CDR2 is SVGAGI. The CDR3 bases are TGTGCCAGCTCGTCTAAAAATACAGGCAACTATGGCTACACCTTC. Translating gives CASSSKNTGNYGYTF.

This sequence joins TRBV19 and TRBJ1-5; 10 positions match TRBD1. V gave up 3 bases and J gave up 3 bases; unmatched junction bases: 11. This CDR3 comprises 18 residues. Germline V lookup: CDR1 LNHDA, CDR2 SQIVND (reference sequence). In nucleotides, the CDR3 is TGTGCCAGTAGTATCCGGGACAGGGGACTAATTTTCAATCAGCCCCAGCATTTT. Protein product: CASSIRDRGLIFNQPQHF.

The V gene is TRBV15, the J gene TRBJ2-3; maybe TRBD2 (6 bases). The germline V gene has CDR1 LNHNV and CDR2 YYDKDF (reference sequence). CDR3 length: 18 amino acids. Trimming took off 1 base at V and 0 bases at J, with 17 bases between the two ends. The CDR3 protein is CATSRGGTPSTSTDTQYF. CDR3 bases: TGTGCCACCAGCAGAGGCGGGACTCCTTCAACTAGCACAGATACGCAGTATTTT.

The sample holds one count of this clone. This rearrangement joins TRBV2 to TRBJ1-3; tentatively, D is TRBD1 (5 bases). The CDR3 runs to 17 residues. From germline, CDR1 is SNHLY and CDR2 FYNNEI. V gave up 0 bases and J gave up 0 bases, with 12 bases separating them. The CDR3 region is CASSEASGGSSGNTIYF. In nucleotides, the CDR3 is TGTGCCAGCAGTGAAGCCTCGGGGGGGTCCTCTGGAAACACCATATATTTT.

The chain has TRBV6-1 and TRBJ2-7; D gene unclear. This CDR3 has 14 amino acids. CDR1 MNHNS and CDR2 SASEGT come from the germline V gene. With 2 bases removed from V and 0 bases from J, the gap between germline ends came to 8 bases. The CDR3 DNA is TGTGCCAGCAGTGAACAGTTAAGCTCCTACGAGCAGTACGTC. Translating it yields CASSEQLSSYEQYV.

This clone has only one observation. The rearrangement uses TRBV6-5 and TRBJ1-5, with 8 positions matching TRBD1. Trimming took 4 bases from V and 0 from J; bases not matched to a gene: 5. The CDR3 runs 16 residues. In germline, CDR1 is MNHEY, CDR2 SVGAGI. CDR3 in amino acids: CASSSRTGNSNQPQHF. The CDR3 DNA is TGTGCCAGCAGTTCCCGGACAGGGAATAGCAATCAGCCCCAGCATTTT.

This clone was picked up one time. This chain connects TRBV11-2 to TRBJ2-2, with TRBD1 as a possible D gene (5 bases). This CDR3 has 14 amino acids. V was trimmed by 2 bases and J by 6 bases, leaving 10 bases between them. Germline values: CDR1 SGHAT, CDR2 FQNNGV. The CDR3 is CASSLSQVPGELFF. The CDR3 region has the DNA TGTGCCAGCAGCTTATCACAGGTCCCCGGGGAGCTGTTTTTT.

This chain joins TRBV11-2 and TRBJ1-2; TRBD1 might be the D (5 bases). The V end was cut by 0 bases, the J end by 4 bases, with 12 bases between. Germline-derived CDR1 and CDR2 are SGHAT and FQNNGV. The CDR3 totals 15 residues. Here the CDR3 DNA reads TGTGCCAGCAGCTTAGATCGACAGATAACCTATGGCTACACCTTC. Translated, it gives CASSLDRQITYGYTF.

V and J are TRBV5-1 and TRBJ1-2, with D perhaps TRBD1 (5 bases). The germline V gene has CDR1 SGHRS and CDR2 YFSETQ. V lost 0 bases and J lost 8, with 14 bases in between. This CDR3 contains 14 residues. Here the CDR3 DNA reads TGCGCCAGCAGCTTGGGACAGAGTAATGAAGGCTACACCTTC. It codes for CASSLGQSNEGYTF.

Only one count was recorded for this clone. The chain is built from TRBV18 and TRBJ1-1; a weak D match, TRBD1 (6 bases). The CDR3 covers 15 residues. The germline V and J ends were trimmed by 4 bases and 4 bases, with 16 bases remaining between them. The germline gives CDR1 KGHSH, CDR2 LQKENI. DNA for the CDR3: TGTGCCAGCTCACGATTCCAGGGGACGGGCACTGAAGCTTTCTTT. It specifies CASSRFQGTGTEAFF.

A few counts support this clone. This sequence joins TRBV27 and TRBJ2-3; TRBD2 might be the D (7 bases). Germline-derived CDR1 and CDR2 are MNHEY and SMNVEV (reference sequence). The CDR3 sequence is 16 residues long. With 7 bases removed from V and 2 bases from J, the gap between germline ends came to 19 bases. CDR3 sequence: CASTRLWGGDTDTQYF. CDR3 DNA: TGTGCCAGCACTCGTTTGTGGGGGGGCGACACAGATACGCAGTATTTT.

J is TRBJ1-5 and V is TRBV10-3, with D perhaps TRBD1 (6 bases). V shed 4 bases and J shed 0 bases, with 19 bases lying between them. The germline V gene encodes CDR1 ENHRY and CDR2 SYGVKD. The CDR3 consists of 18 residues. CDR3 protein: CAISGAGDPVYSNQPQHF. The DNA for the CDR3 is TGTGCCATCAGTGGGGCAGGGGATCCGGTATATAGCAATCAGCCCCAGCATTTT.

The chain has TRBV3-1 (or the pseudogene TRBV3-2) and TRBJ2-5; D may be TRBD2 (6 bases). Per the germline V gene, CDR1 is LGHDT and CDR2 is YNNKEL (reference sequence). The CDR3 has 15 residues. V was pared by 5 bases and J by 5 bases, with 18 bases between. DNA of the CDR3: TGTGCCAGCAGCTCGCCCGCCCGGGGAGGTGAGACCCAGTACTTC. Protein: CASSSPARGGETQYF.

This clone was recorded once. This sequence joins TRBV5-5 and TRBJ1-5, with 7 bases identical to TRBD1. Germline trimming cut 0 bases from V and 6 bases from J; bases unmatched to any gene: 3. The V gene's germline CDR1 is SGHKS and CDR2 YYEKEE (reference sequence). This CDR3 has 14 residues. The CDR3 reads CASSLGAGGQPQHF. DNA of the CDR3: TGTGCCAGCAGCTTGGGGGCAGGGGGTCAGCCCCAGCATTTT.

The chain has TRBV6-6 and TRBJ1-6; 7 bases map to TRBD1. The germline CDR1 and CDR2 sequences are MNHNY and SVGAGI (reference sequence). The CDR3 runs to 15 residues. Losses at the gene ends were 4 bases for V and 6 bases for J; bases not matched to a gene: 6. CDR3 protein: CASSSFDRANSPLHF. In DNA form, the CDR3 reads TGTGCCAGCAGTTCCTTCGACAGGGCTAATTCACCCCTCCACTTT.

The chain combines TRBV4-1 with TRBJ2-5; 11 bases agree with TRBD2. Germline CDR1 is MGHRA and CDR2 is YSYEKL. The CDR3 contains 16 residues. Trimming at V came to 1 base and at J to 2 bases, leaving 3 bases not matched to a gene. The CDR3 here is CASSQALAGGQETQYF. In DNA, the CDR3 is TGCGCCAGCAGCCAAGCCTTAGCGGGGGGGCAAGAGACCCAGTACTTC.

The chain recombines TRBV27 with TRBJ1-2, with 8 bases matching TRBD1. From germline, CDR1 is MNHEY and CDR2 SMNVEV (reference sequence). The CDR3 loop spans 18 amino acids. V lost 5 bases and J lost 4; bases outside the gene matches: 18. The CDR3 loop is CASSRTGRGRSRAYGYTF. For the CDR3, the DNA is TGTGCCAGCAGTAGGACGGGCAGGGGGCGGAGTAGGGCCTATGGCTACACCTTC.

The chain has TRBV9 and TRBJ1-3; D is unclear. The CDR3 consists of 14 residues. The germline V gene encodes CDR1 SGDLS and CDR2 YYNGEE. The germline V and J ends were trimmed by 3 bases and 2 bases, with 9 bases remaining between them. CDR3 sequence reads: CASSGPTPGNTIYF. CDR3 coding DNA: TGTGCCAGCAGCGGTCCTACCCCTGGAAACACCATATATTTT. Supplemented by reference TRBV9 and TRBJ1-3, the full variable domain reads DSGVTQTPKHLITATGQRVTLRCSPRSGDLSVYWYQQSLDQGLQFLIQYYNGEERAKGNILERFSAQQFPDLHSELNLSSLELGDSALYFCASSGPTPGNTIYFGEGSWLTVV.

This clone was seen a handful of times. This sequence joins TRBV5-5 and TRBJ1-2, with TRBD1 matching over 9 bases. Germline V CDR1 and CDR2: SGHKS, YYEKEE (reference sequence). The V gene end was trimmed by 4 bases and the J gene end by 7 bases; junction bases not matched to a gene: 8. CDR3 size: 14 residues. The CDR3 sequence is CASSLGTGTPGYTF. The CDR3 DNA is TGTGCCAGCAGCCTAGGGACAGGGACGCCTGGCTACACCTTC.

The sample holds many counts of this clone. CDR3 nucleotide sequence: TGTGCCAGCGGGACAGCCCCTAGCCGCGAGCAGTACGTC. It specifies CASGTAPSREQYV. The chain combines TRBV6-5 with TRBJ2-7, with 7 bases that match TRBD1. Germline V gene lookup returns CDR1 MNHEY and CDR2 SVGAGI. This CDR3 spans 13 amino acids. Losses at the gene ends were 8 bases for V and 6 bases for J; bases not matched to a gene: 10.

This clone was recorded only once. This chain connects TRBV7-8 to TRBJ1-6; 11 nucleotides agree with TRBD1. Germline CDR1 SGHVS, CDR2 FQNEAQ. The CDR3 extends over 14 amino acids. Unmatched junction bases numbered 3, after V lost 5 bases and J lost 9 bases. CDR3 residues: CASSLGQGGSPLHF. As DNA, the CDR3 is TGTGCCAGCAGCCTGGGACAGGGGGGTTCACCCCTCCACTTT.

The J gene is TRBJ1-3, the V gene TRBV25-1; unclear D gene. This CDR3 spans 17 amino acids. Germline V gene sequence: CDR1 MGHDK, CDR2 SYGVNS. V lost 1 base to trimming and J lost 4 bases, with 17 bases between them. As DNA, the CDR3 is TGTGCCAGCAGTGAATTAGAGAGGGTCCCTGTGGGAAACACCATATATTTT. This sequence encodes CASSELERVPVGNTIYF. Full variable domain (remainder filled in from reference TRBV25-1 and TRBJ1-3): EADIYQTPRYLVIGTGKKITLECSQTMGHDKMYWYQQDPGMELHLIHYSYGVNSTEKGDLSSESTVSRIRTEHFPLTLESARPSHTSQYLCASSELERVPVGNTIYFGEGSWLTVV.

The genes are TRBV20-1 and TRBJ1-2; no definite D call. This CDR3 contains 11 residues. Germline V gene lookup returns CDR1 DFQATT and CDR2 SNEGSKA (reference sequence). V lost 4 bases and J 5 bases, leaving 8 bases between the germline ends. The CDR3 protein is CSATIEYGYTF. CDR3 in DNA: TGCAGTGCTACCATAGAATATGGCTACACCTTC.

This chain connects TRBV30 to TRBJ2-5; the D gene is possibly TRBD2 (5 bases). V shed 4 bases and J shed 0 bases, with 6 bases lying between them. The CDR3 runs 12 residues. In germline, CDR1 is GTSNPN, CDR2 SVGIG (reference sequence). The CDR3 sequence is CAWTGNQETQYF. In nucleotides, the CDR3 is TGTGCCTGGACGGGGAACCAAGAGACCCAGTACTTC.